This T cell receptor beta chain was observed in a study of blood T cell repertoires in COVID-19. The CDR3 totals 15 residues. Germline-derived CDR1 and CDR2 are LGHDT and YNNKEL (reference sequence). V shed 4 bases and J 7 bases; nucleotides not matched to a gene: 8. Individuals drawn from about two dozen US areas were roughly 18 to 95 years old. Donors were grouped by their self-reported clinical history. In the source study's methods: The authors estimated nucleated cell counts from reference gene primer amplification. The method was immunoSEQ multiplex PCR; TCRdb's version includes in-frame clones alone and lacks a portion of them. V and J calls and clone size are as listed in that table; D and trimming were resolved from the DNA. The sample lists about 440,000 clones; 87% were seen once.

V and J are TRBV3-1 (or the pseudogene TRBV3-2) and TRBJ1-5; 9 bases map to TRBD1. Sequenced: PBMCs or T cells enriched from blood (not recorded which). This TCR was sampled from a woman aged 18-35 years with acute COVID-19. CDR3 residues: CASSLGTGLGQPQHF. The CDR3 nucleotides read TGTGCCAGCAGCCTTGGGACAGGGCTAGGACAGCCCCAGCATTTT.